These 24 T cell receptor beta chains were sequenced from one sample in a study of T-cell memory formation after mild COVID-19. TCRdb reanalysed the 5' RACE reads using MiXCR and keeps one entry per CDR3 protein. The sample shows under 600,000 distinct CDR3 sequences, roughly 22% of them seen only once. Specimen: PBMCs or a T cell subset sorted from them (not recorded which). The receptors were gathered from an adult woman who had mild COVID-19 (a few samples of this study predate the infection). Cell type and time point are not known.

The chain has TRBV18 and TRBJ2-3, with D perhaps TRBD1 (5 bases). The CDR3 length is 14 residues. The V end lost 3 bases, the J end lost 3 bases, and 10 bases lay between the germline ends. CDR1 and CDR2 (germline): KGHSH, LQKENI. Here the CDR3 DNA reads TGTGCCAGCTCACCGCCAGGGAAAACAGATACGCAGTATTTT. The encoded protein is CASSPPGKTDTQYF.

As concerns this clonotype: A junction end diverges from the germline sequence, so it may reflect a read error. This chain connects TRBV18 to TRBJ2-1, with D tentatively TRBD2 (6 bases). This CDR3 has 14 residues. The germline V gene encodes CDR1 KGHSH and CDR2 LQKENI. The chain's CDR3 is CASTLRDSHNEQFF. In DNA, the CDR3 is TGTGCCAGCACCCTTAGGGACTCCCACAATGAGCAGTTCTTC.

This clonotype was counted between two and nine times. This chain uses TRBV7-2 with TRBJ2-7; 13 bases are a match to TRBD2. This CDR3 region has 15 residues. Germline assignment: CDR1 SGHTA and CDR2 FQGNSA. Germline trimming cut 5 bases from V and 3 bases from J; bases unmatched to any gene: 4. The CDR3 nucleotides are TGTGCCAGCAGCGCTCGACTAGCGGGGGGCTACGAGCAGTACTTC. The encoded protein is CASSARLAGGYEQYF.

The V call is TRBV18, the J call TRBJ2-7, with D perhaps assigned TRBD1 or TRBD2 (6 bases each). The V and J ends lost 1 base and 10 bases respectively, with 14 bases between them. This CDR3 is built from 13 residues. Per germline, CDR1 KGHSH and CDR2 LQKENI. CDR3 in DNA: TGTGCCAGCTCACCACTCGGGGGCGGTTTTCAGTACTTC. Translated: CASSPLGGGFQYF.

This clonotype was detected only a few times. The V gene is TRBV19, the J gene TRBJ1-5; 8 bases are shared with TRBD1. The junction had 5 bases not matched to a gene; V was cut back by 6 bases and J by 4 bases. The CDR3 consists of 14 residues. Per the germline V gene, CDR1 is LNHDA and CDR2 is SQIVND (reference sequence). The CDR3 is CASRPDRGNQPQHF. The CDR3 coding sequence is TGTGCCAGTAGACCAGACAGGGGAAATCAGCCCCAGCATTTT.

This clonotype was detected only a few times. This chain uses TRBV7-8 with TRBJ1-2; possibly TRBD1 for D (5 bases). V was clipped by 4 bases and J by 4 bases, with 10 bases between them. The germline V gene has CDR1 SGHVS and CDR2 FQNEAQ. There are 13 residues in the CDR3. For the CDR3, the DNA is TGTGCCAGCAGCTCCCAGGGTTCCTATGGCTACACCTTC. Amino acid sequence: CASSSQGSYGYTF. The whole variable domain, remainder taken from reference TRBV7-8 and TRBJ1-2, is GAGVSQSPRYKVAKRGQDVALRCDPISGHVSLFWYQQALGQGPEFLTYFQNEAQLDKSGLPSDRFFAERPEGSVSTLKIQRTQQEDSAVYLCASSSQGSYGYTFGSGTRLTVV.

The table lists this clonotype with many counts. The genes are TRBV5-5 and TRBJ1-1; D gene uncertain. V was trimmed by 0 bases and J by 4 bases, leaving 10 bases between them. Germline values: CDR1 SGHKS, CDR2 YYEKEE (reference sequence). The CDR3 runs to 14 residues. The CDR3 DNA follows: TGTGCCAGCAGCTTGGTGGGGAGGAGCACTGAAGCTTTCTTT. Protein sequence: CASSLVGRSTEAFF.

This clonotype turned up a few times. The chain combines TRBV12-3 or TRBV12-4 with TRBJ1-2; D possibly corresponds to TRBD1 (5 bases). Trimming left V 6 bases short and J 4 bases short, with 15 bases between. This CDR3 has 14 residues. CDR3 sequence reads: CASSLQGGPYGYTF. Here the CDR3 DNA reads TGTGCCAGCAGCCTCCAGGGAGGTCCCTATGGCTACACCTTC.

This clonotype showed up just a few times. The chain couples TRBV12-3 or TRBV12-4 to TRBJ1-1; 7 positions agree with TRBD1. CDR3 length equals 12 residues. Unmatched junction bases numbered 4, after V lost 8 bases and J lost 4 bases. CDR3: CASGRGSTEAFF. The CDR3 DNA sequence: TGTGCCAGCGGCAGGGGGTCCACTGAAGCTTTCTTT.

CDR3 bases: TGTGCCACCAGTAGCCTAGCGGGAGTCCGTGAGCAGTTCTTC. Translation gives CATSSLAGVREQFF. This sequence joins TRBV15 and TRBJ2-1; TRBD2 matches 10 bases. The CDR3 spans 14 residues. Trimming at V came to 6 bases and at J to 9 bases, leaving 8 bases not matched to a gene. Germline V gives CDR1 LNHNV, CDR2 YYDKDF (reference sequence).

This clonotype came up a few times. The V and J genes are TRBV4-1 and TRBJ2-1; D not resolved. V lost 1 base and J 3 bases, leaving 7 bases between the germline ends. This CDR3 is 14 amino acids long. Germline CDR1 is MGHRA and CDR2 is YSYEKL. The CDR3 DNA reads TGCGCCAGCAGCCAAGTAACAGACTACAATGAGCAGTTCTTC. Translated, it gives CASSQVTDYNEQFF.

This chain links TRBV7-2 with TRBJ2-5, with D unresolved. Germline CDR1 is SGHTA and CDR2 is FQGNSA. The CDR3 runs to 14 residues. Trimming left V 1 base short and J 3 bases short, with 9 bases between. CDR3 residues: CASSLVAGEETQYF. CDR3 bases: TGTGCCAGCAGCTTAGTAGCTGGGGAAGAGACCCAGTACTTC.

V is TRBV7-9 and J is TRBJ2-5; TRBD2 matches 8 bases. Germline-derived CDR1 and CDR2 are SEHNR and FQNEAQ (reference sequence). The V segment lost 5 bases and the J segment 5 bases; nucleotides outside the gene matches: 10. The CDR3 runs to 15 residues. The CDR3 DNA reads TGTGCCAGCAGCCCCTCGGGGGGGCTTTCGGAGACCCAGTACTTC. This encodes CASSPSGGLSETQYF.

This clonotype has more than one count but fewer than ten. The chain has TRBV6-1 and TRBJ2-2; TRBD1 aligns across 7 bases. CDR3 size: 14 residues. The V gene's germline CDR1 is MNHNS and CDR2 SASEGT. V lost 6 bases to trimming and J lost 8 bases; unmatched junction nucleotides: 9. The chain's CDR3 is CASRGQRMAGELFF. CDR3 DNA: TGTGCCAGCAGGGGACAGCGGATGGCGGGGGAGCTGTTTTTT.

The rearrangement joins TRBV27 to TRBJ1-2; 8 nucleotides line up with TRBD1. The CDR3 totals 16 residues. V trimming: 5 bases; J trimming: 4 bases; junction bases outside the gene matches: 12. Germline loops: CDR1 MNHEY, CDR2 SMNVEV (reference sequence). CDR3 nucleotide sequence: TGTGCCAGCAGTCCCCTCCCGACAGGGGATTTCTATGGCTACACCTTC. It is translated as CASSPLPTGDFYGYTF.

This clonotype was seen more than once but under ten times. This chain uses TRBV27 with TRBJ2-4; 8 nucleotides align to TRBD1. The V gene end was trimmed by 7 bases and the J gene end by 1 base; junction bases not matched to a gene: 12. CDR1 and CDR2 from the germline V gene are MNHEY and SMNVEV (reference sequence). This CDR3 has 17 residues. CDR3 sequence (DNA): TGTGCCAGCAACAAAAAGATCCAGGGGGCGGCCAAAAACATTCAGTACTTC. Translated, it gives CASNKKIQGAAKNIQYF.

The chain uses TRBV5-1 and TRBJ1-1, with 10 bases fitting TRBD1. The CDR3 runs 14 residues. V lost 4 bases and J lost 4; bases outside the gene matches: 4. Germline V gives CDR1 SGHRS, CDR2 YFSETQ. The DNA of the CDR3 is TGCGCCAGCAGCGTGGGACAGGGGAGCACTGAAGCTTTCTTT. Protein sequence: CASSVGQGSTEAFF.

This clonotype was counted a few times. This sequence joins TRBV6-6 and TRBJ1-4; D unclear. Trimming took off 5 bases at V and 0 bases at J, with 16 bases between the two ends. This CDR3 has 17 residues. Per the germline V gene, CDR1 is MNHNY and CDR2 is SVGAGI (reference sequence). CDR3 sequence: CASSQRRVGTTNEKLFF. As DNA, the CDR3 is TGTGCCAGCAGTCAACGGAGGGTTGGAACAACTAATGAAAAACTGTTTTTT.

The rearrangement joins TRBV28 to TRBJ2-5; 7 nucleotides line up with TRBD1. The germline gives CDR1 MDHEN, CDR2 SYDVKM. The CDR3 has 14 amino acids. V dropped 5 bases and J dropped 5; count of bases not matched to a gene: 8. For the CDR3, the DNA is TGTGCCAGCAGTCTAGAGACAGGGCCGGAGACCCAGTACTTC. It translates to CASSLETGPETQYF. The whole variable domain, remainder taken from reference TRBV28 and TRBJ2-5, is DVKVTQSSRYLVKRTGEKVFLECVQDMDHENMFWYRQDPGLGLRLIYFSYDVKMKEKGDIPEGYSVSREKKERFSLILESASTNQTSMYLCASSLETGPETQYFGPGTRLLVL.

The V and J genes are TRBV7-8 and TRBJ2-1; D call uncertain. The CDR3 is made up of 12 amino acids. Germline V gene sequence: CDR1 SGHVS, CDR2 FQNEAQ. Trimming shortened V by 7 bases and J by 7 bases, and 11 bases separated the two germline ends. As DNA, the CDR3 is TGTGCCAGCACCCTGGTCGGGAATGAGCAGTTCTTC. It is translated as CASTLVGNEQFF.

The DNA for the CDR3 is TGTGCCAGTAGTATTGCGGGACAGGGGGCTCACGAGCAGTACTTC. It translates to CASSIAGQGAHEQYF. This chain joins TRBV19 and TRBJ2-7; 12 nucleotides line up with TRBD1. The CDR3 runs 15 residues. The V gene's germline CDR1 is LNHDA and CDR2 SQIVND (reference sequence). The ends lost 3 bases at V and 5 bases at J; junction bases unmatched: 5.

The chain employs TRBV7-3 and TRBJ2-3, with TRBD2 identical over 9 bases. Germline V gene lookup returns CDR1 SGHTA and CDR2 FQGTGA. Losses at the gene ends were 4 bases for V and 4 bases for J; bases not matched to a gene: 9. CDR3 length equals 16 residues. The CDR3 sequence: CASSYLAGMNPDTQYF. CDR3 coding DNA: TGTGCCAGCAGCTATCTAGCGGGGATGAATCCAGATACGCAGTATTTT.

This clonotype has just a few counts. J is TRBJ1-2 and V is TRBV6-5; TRBD1 is a possible D gene (6 bases). The V gene's germline CDR1 is MNHEY and CDR2 SVGAGI. Trimming stripped 6 bases from V and 8 bases from J, with 19 bases between. CDR3 size: 14 residues. In nucleotides, the CDR3 is TGTGCCAGCAGCCCAATAAGCAGGGGAGACGGCTACACCTTC. Translation gives CASSPISRGDGYTF.

This clonotype showed up many times. The chain uses TRBV6-5 and TRBJ2-7; no clear D. V was clipped by 6 bases and J by 5 bases, with 17 bases between them. The CDR3 contains 14 residues. Germline CDR1 and CDR2: MNHEY and SVGAGI. DNA for the CDR3: TGTGCCAGCAGGGGGTACGAGCCCGGCGACGAGCAGTACTTC. Protein sequence: CASRGYEPGDEQYF.